The present TCR beta chain was sequenced within a study of graft-versus-host responses after intestinal transplantation. Profiling relied on immunoSEQ multiplex PCR, and the TCRdb table lists in-frame clones only, not all of them. Of 90,000 to 130,000 clones in the sample, about 92% were seen once. The CDR3 has 14 amino acids. V lost 6 bases, J lost 8 bases, and 19 bases lay in between. Per the germline V gene, CDR1 is LNHDA and CDR2 is SQIVND (reference sequence). On this clone: Its specificity is unknown.

The sequence came from a human donor who was the organ donor for an intestinal transplant. This chain links TRBV19 with TRBJ1-1, with D perhaps matching TRBD1 (6 bases). The material was unstimulated CD4+ T cells sorted from spleen or lymph node cells, obtained before transplant. Written as DNA, the CDR3 is TGTGCCAGTAGAGAACACAGGGAAGTCGCCGAAGCTTTCTTT. This encodes CASREHREVAEAFF. The full variable domain, with the rest looked up from reference TRBV19 and TRBJ1-1, is DGGITQSPKYLFRKEGQNVTLSCEQNLNHDAMYWYRQDPGQGLRLIYYSQIVNDFQKGDIAEGYSVSREKKESFPLTVTSAQKNPTAFYLCASREHREVAEAFFGQGTRLTVV.